The clone carrying this TCR beta chain has a handful of counts. Produced via immunoSEQ multiplex PCR; TCRdb's table is partial and in-frame only. Of 14,000 or so clones in the sample, 77% are singletons; the top ten hold about 31%. The germline CDR1 and CDR2 sequences are SEHNR and FQNEAQ (reference sequence). The J segment lost 3 bases and the V segment lost 3 bases, leaving 1 base of the junction unmatched. The CDR3 is 14 amino acids. The sample comes from a study of OX40 agonist ivuxolimab in advanced cancers. This clonotype was sampled from an adult with an advanced solid tumor such as melanoma, head and neck, liver or kidney cancer. The J gene is TRBJ1-5, the V gene TRBV7-9; 8 bases line up with TRBD1. The material was CD4+ or CD8+ T cells sorted from blood, obtained in a trial of the OX40 agonist ivuxolimab. CDR3 DNA sequence: TGTGCCAGCAGCTTGACAGGGGACAATCAGCCCCAGCATTTT. Its protein product is CASSLTGDNQPQHF.